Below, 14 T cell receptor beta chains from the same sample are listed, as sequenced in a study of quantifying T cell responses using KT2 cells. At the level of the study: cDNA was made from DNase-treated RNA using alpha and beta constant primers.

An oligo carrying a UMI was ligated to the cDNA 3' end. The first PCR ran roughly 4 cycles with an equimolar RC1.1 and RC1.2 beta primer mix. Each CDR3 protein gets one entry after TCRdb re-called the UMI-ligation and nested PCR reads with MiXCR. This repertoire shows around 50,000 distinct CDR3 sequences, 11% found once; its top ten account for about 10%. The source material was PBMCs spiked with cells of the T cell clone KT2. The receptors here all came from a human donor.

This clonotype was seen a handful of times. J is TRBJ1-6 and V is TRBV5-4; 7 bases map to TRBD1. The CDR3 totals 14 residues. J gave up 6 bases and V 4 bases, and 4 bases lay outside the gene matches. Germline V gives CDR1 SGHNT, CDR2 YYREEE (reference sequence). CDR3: CASSLDRANSPLHF. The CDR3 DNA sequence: TGTGCCAGCAGCCTCGACAGGGCTAATTCACCCCTCCACTTT.

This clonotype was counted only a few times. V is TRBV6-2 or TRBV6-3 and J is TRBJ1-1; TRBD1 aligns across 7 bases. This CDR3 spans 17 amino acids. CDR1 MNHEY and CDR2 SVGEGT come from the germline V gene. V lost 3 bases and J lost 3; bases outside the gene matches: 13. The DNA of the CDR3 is TGTGCCAGCAGTTATGTTACAGGGGCGGCTTTTGACACTGAAGCTTTCTTT. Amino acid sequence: CASSYVTGAAFDTEAFF.

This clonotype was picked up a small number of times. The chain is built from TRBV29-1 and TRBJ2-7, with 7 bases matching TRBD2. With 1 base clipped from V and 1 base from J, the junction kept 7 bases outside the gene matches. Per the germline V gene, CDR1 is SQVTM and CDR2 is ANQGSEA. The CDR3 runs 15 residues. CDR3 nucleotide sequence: TGCAGCGTTGAAGGGGTGGCTAGCGGTTCCTACGAGCAGTACTTC. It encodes CSVEGVASGSYEQYF.

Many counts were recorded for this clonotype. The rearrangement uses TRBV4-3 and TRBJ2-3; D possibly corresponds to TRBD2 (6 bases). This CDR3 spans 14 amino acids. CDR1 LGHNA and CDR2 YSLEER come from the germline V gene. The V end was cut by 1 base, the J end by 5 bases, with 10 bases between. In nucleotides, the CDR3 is TGCGCCAGCAGCCAAGGACTAGTTGGAGATACGCAGTATTTT. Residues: CASSQGLVGDTQYF.

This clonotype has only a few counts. CDR3 in DNA: TGTGCCAGCAGCTTAGAATGGTATAATTCACCCCTCCACTTT. Translated, it gives CASSLEWYNSPLHF. The chain has TRBV7-8 and TRBJ1-6; D gene unclear. V lost 1 base to trimming and J lost 4 bases, with 5 bases between them. The CDR3 runs 14 residues. Germline lookup yields CDR1 SGHVS and CDR2 FQNEAQ.

CDR3 protein: CASRVIPSNQPQHF. In DNA form, the CDR3 reads TGTGCCAGCAGAGTGATCCCTAGCAATCAGCCCCAGCATTTT. V is TRBV2 and J is TRBJ1-5; D is uncertain. CDR3 size: 14 residues. Germline values: CDR1 SNHLY, CDR2 FYNNEI. V was clipped by 6 bases and J by 0 bases, with 9 bases between them.

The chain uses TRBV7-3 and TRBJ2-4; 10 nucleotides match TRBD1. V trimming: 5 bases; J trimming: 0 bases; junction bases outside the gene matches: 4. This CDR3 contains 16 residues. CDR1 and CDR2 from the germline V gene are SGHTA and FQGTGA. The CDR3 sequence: CASSTTGGTAKNIQYF. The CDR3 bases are TGTGCCAGCAGCACGACAGGGGGCACAGCCAAAAACATTCAGTACTTC. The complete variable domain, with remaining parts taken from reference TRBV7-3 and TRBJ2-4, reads GAGVSQTPSNKVTEKGKYVELRCDPISGHTALYWYRQSLGQGPEFLIYFQGTGAADDSGLPNDRFFAVRPEGSVSTLKIQRTERGDSAVYLCASSTTGGTAKNIQYFGAGTRLSVL.

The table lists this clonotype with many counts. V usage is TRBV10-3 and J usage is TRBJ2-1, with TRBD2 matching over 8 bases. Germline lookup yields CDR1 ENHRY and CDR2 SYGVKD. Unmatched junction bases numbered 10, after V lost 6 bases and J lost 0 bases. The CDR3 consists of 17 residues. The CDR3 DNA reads TGTGCCATCAGGAGAACACTAGCGGCGAGCTCCTACAATGAGCAGTTCTTC. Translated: CAIRRTLAASSYNEQFF.

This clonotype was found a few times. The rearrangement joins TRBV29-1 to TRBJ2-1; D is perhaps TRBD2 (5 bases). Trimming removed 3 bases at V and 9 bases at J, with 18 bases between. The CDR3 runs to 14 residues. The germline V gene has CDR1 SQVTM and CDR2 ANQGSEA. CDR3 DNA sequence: TGCAGCGTTGAGTTTCGGACCTCCAGCGGTGAGCAGTTCTTC. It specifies CSVEFRTSSGEQFF.

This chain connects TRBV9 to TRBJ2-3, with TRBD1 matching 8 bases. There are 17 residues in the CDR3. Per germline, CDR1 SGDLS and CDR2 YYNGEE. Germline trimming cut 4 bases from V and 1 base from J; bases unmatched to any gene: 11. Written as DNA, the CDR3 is TGTGCCAGCAGCACCCCGGGACAGGCCCCCCGCACAGATACGCAGTATTTT. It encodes CASSTPGQAPRTDTQYF.

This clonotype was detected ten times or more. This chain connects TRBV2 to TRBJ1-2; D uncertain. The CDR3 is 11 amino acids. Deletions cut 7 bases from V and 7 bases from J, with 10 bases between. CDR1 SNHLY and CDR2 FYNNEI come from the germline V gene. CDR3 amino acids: CASTDGSGYTF. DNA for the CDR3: TGTGCCAGCACAGACGGGAGTGGCTACACCTTC. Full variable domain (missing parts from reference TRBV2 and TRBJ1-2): EPEVTQTPSHQVTQMGQEVILRCVPISNHLYFYWYRQILGQKVEFLVSFYNNEISEKSEIFDDQFSVERPDGSNFTLKIRSTKLEDSAMYFCASTDGSGYTFGSGTRLTVV.

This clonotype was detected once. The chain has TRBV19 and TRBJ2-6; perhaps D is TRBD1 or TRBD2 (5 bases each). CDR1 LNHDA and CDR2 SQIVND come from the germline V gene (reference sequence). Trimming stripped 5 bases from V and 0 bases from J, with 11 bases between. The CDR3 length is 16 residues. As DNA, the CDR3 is TGTGCCAGTAGTGCCGGGGCTCACTCTGGGGCCAACGTCCTGACTTTC. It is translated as CASSAGAHSGANVLTF.

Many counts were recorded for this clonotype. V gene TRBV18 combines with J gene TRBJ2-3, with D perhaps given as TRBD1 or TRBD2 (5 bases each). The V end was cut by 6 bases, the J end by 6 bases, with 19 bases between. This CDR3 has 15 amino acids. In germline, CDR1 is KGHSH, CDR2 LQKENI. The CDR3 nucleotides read TGTGCCAGCTCTCCTCCCGGGACCAACCTGGATACGCAGTATTTT. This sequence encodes CASSPPGTNLDTQYF.

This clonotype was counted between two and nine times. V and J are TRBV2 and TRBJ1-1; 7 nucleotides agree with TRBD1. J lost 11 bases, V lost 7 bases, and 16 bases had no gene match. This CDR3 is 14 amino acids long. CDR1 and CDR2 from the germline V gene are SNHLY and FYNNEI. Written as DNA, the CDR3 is TGTGCCAGCAAAGAGACAGGGAGTAGGGTATGGGCTTTCTTT. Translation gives CASKETGSRVWAFF.